This entry concerns a single TCR beta chain. The record originates from a study of T cell responses to AZD1222 COVID-19 vaccine. After removal of 2 bases from V and 2 bases from J, the junction contained 6 bases not matched to a gene. The CDR3 is 15 amino acids. The germline V gene encodes CDR1 SEHNR and CDR2 FQNEAQ (reference sequence). The table came from immunoSEQ multiplex PCR; TCRdb's copy has only in-frame clones and leaves some out. The profile shows around 120,000 clones, around 89% of them singletons. The sample here was peripheral blood, taken 28 days after the second AZD1222 dose. V usage is TRBV7-9 and J usage is TRBJ2-7; 7 bases are shared with TRBD2. The TCR was taken from an adult who received the AZD1222 COVID-19 vaccine. CDR3 residues: CASSLNSGATYEQYF. CDR3 nucleotides: TGTGCCAGCAGCTTAAACAGCGGGGCTACCTACGAGCAGTACTTC.